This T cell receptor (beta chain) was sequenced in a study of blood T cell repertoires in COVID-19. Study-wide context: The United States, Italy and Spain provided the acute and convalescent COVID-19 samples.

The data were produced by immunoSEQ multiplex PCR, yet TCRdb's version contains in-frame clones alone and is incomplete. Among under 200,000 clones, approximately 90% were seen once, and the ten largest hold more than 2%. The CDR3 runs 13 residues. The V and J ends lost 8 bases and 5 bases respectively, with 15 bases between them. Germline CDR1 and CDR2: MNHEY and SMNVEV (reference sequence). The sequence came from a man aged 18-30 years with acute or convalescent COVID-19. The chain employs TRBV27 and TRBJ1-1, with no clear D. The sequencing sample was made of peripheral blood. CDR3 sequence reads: CASGRSLRTEAFF. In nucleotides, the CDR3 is TGTGCCAGCGGCCGGTCGTTGAGGACTGAAGCTTTCTTT.